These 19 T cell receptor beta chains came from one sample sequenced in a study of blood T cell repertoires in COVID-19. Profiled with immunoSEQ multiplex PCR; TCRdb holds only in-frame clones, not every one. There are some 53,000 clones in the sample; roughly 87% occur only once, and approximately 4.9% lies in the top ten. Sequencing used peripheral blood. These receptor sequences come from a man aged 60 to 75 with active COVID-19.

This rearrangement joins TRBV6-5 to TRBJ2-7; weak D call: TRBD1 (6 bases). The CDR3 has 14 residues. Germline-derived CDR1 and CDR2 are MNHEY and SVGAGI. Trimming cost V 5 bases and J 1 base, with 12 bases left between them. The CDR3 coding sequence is TGTGCCAGCAGTCCGGGACAAAGATCCTACGAGCAGTACTTC. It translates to CASSPGQRSYEQYF.

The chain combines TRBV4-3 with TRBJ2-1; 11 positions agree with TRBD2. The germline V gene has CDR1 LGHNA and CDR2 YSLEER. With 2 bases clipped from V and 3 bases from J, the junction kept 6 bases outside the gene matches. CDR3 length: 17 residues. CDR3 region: CASSQLAGGPGYNEQFF. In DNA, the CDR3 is TGCGCCAGCAGCCAATTAGCGGGAGGGCCAGGCTACAATGAGCAGTTCTTC.

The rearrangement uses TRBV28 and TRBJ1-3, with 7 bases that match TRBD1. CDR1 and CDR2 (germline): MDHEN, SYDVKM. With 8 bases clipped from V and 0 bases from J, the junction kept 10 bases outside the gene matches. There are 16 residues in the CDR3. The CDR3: CASSPLRDSSGNTIYF. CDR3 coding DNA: TGTGCCAGCTCCCCCCTCCGGGACAGCTCTGGAAACACCATATATTTT.

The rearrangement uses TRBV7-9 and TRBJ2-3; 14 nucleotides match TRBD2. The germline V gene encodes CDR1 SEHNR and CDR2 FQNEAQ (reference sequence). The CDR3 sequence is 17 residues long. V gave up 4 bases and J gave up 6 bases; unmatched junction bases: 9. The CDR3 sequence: CASSYPRLAGGRDTQYF. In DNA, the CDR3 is TGTGCCAGCAGCTACCCACGACTAGCGGGAGGGAGGGATACGCAGTATTTT.

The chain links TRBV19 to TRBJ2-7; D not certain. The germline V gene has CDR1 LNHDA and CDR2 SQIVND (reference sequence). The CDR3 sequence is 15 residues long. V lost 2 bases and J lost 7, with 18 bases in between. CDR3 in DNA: TGTGCCAGTAGTATAAACCAAATTGCTGGGCAGGAGCAGTACTTC. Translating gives CASSINQIAGQEQYF.

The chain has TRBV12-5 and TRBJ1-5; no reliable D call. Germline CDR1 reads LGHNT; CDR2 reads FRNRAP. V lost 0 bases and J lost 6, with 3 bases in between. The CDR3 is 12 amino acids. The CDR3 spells CASGLVSQPQHF. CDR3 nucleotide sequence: TGTGCTAGTGGTTTGGTCAGTCAGCCCCAGCATTTT.

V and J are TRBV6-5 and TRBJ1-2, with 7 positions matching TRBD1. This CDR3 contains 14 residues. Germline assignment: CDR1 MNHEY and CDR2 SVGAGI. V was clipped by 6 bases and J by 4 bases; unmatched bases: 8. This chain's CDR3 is CASSWDGTAYGYTF. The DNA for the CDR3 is TGTGCCAGCAGCTGGGACGGGACAGCCTATGGCTACACCTTC.

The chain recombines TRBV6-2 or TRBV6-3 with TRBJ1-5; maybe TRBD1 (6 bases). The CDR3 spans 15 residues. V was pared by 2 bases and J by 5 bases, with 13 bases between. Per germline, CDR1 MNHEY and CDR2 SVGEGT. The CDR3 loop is CASSYPRTVHQPQHF. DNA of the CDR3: TGTGCCAGCAGTTACCCTCGGACAGTCCATCAGCCCCAGCATTTT.

CDR3 sequence: CASSVSGRARGNEQFF. CDR3 nucleotide sequence: TGTGCCAGTAGTGTTAGCGGGAGGGCCCGAGGGAATGAGCAGTTCTTC. The rearrangement joins TRBV19 to TRBJ2-1; the match to TRBD2 covers 11 bases. The CDR3 sequence is 16 residues long. Unmatched junction bases numbered 10, after V lost 5 bases and J lost 7 bases. Germline values: CDR1 LNHDA, CDR2 SQIVND (reference sequence).

CDR3 in amino acids: CASSLGTLTGELFF. In nucleotides, the CDR3 is TGTGCCAGCAGCCTCGGGACTTTGACCGGGGAGCTGTTTTTT. J is TRBJ2-2 and V is TRBV5-6, with a tentative D call TRBD2 (6 bases). Germline CDR1 SGHDT, CDR2 YYEEEE. Trimming pared 4 bases from V and 5 bases from J, leaving 12 bases between. This CDR3 contains 14 residues.

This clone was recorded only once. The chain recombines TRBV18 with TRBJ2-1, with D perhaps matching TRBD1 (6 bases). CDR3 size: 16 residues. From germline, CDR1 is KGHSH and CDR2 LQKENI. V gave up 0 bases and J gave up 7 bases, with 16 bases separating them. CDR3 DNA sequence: TGTGCCAGCTCACCACCGACAGGCAGGGCGGAAAATGAGCAGTTCTTC. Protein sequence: CASSPPTGRAENEQFF.

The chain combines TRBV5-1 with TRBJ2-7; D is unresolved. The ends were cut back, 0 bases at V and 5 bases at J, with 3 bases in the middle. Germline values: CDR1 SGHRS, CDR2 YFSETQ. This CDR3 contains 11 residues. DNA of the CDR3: TGCGCCAGCAGCTTGGCTCACGAGCAGTACTTC. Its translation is CASSLAHEQYF.

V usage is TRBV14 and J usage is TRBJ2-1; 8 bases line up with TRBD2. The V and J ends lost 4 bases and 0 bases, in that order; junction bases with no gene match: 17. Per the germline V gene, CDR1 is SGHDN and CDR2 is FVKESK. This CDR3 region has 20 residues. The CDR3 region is CASSRRPSGSPTSSYNEQFF. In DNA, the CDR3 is TGTGCCAGCAGCCGACGACCTAGCGGGTCCCCGACTAGCTCCTACAATGAGCAGTTCTTC.

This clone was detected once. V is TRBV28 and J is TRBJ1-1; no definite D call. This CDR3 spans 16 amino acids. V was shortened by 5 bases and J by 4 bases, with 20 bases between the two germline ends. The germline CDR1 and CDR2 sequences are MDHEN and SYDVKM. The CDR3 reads CASSLALGGPGTEAFF. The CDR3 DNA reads TGTGCCAGCAGTCTAGCTCTGGGAGGGCCGGGCACTGAAGCTTTCTTT.

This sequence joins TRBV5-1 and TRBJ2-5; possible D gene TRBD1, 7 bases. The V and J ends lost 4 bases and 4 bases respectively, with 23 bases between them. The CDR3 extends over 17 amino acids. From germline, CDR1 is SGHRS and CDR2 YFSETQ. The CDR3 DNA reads TGCGCCAGCAGCCCCACCACAGGGGCAGGAGGGTCAGAGACCCAGTACTTC. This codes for CASSPTTGAGGSETQYF.

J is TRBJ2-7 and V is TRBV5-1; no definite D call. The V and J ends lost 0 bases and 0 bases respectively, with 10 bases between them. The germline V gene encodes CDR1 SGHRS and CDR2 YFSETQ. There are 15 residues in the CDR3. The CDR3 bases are TGCGCCAGCAGCTTGGGGGTAGGAGTCTCCTACGAGCAGTACTTC. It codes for CASSLGVGVSYEQYF.

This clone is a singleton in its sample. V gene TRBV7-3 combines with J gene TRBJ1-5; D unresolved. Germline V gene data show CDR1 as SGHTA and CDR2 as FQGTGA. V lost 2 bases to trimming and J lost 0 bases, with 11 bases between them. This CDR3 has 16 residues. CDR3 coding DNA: TGTGCCAGCAGCTTACGGTCCCCCTTTAGCAATCAGCCCCAGCATTTT. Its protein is CASSLRSPFSNQPQHF.

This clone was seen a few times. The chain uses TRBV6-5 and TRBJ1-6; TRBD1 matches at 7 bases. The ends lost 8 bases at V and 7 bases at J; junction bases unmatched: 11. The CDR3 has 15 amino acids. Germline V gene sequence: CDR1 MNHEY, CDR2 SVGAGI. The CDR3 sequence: CASRFKTGLNSPLHF. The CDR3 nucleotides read TGTGCCAGCCGTTTTAAGACAGGGCTGAATTCACCCCTCCACTTT.

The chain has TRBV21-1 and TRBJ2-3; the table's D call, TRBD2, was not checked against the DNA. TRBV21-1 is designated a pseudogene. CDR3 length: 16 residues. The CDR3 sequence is CASSKPNTGRGIPQYF. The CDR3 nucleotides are TGTGCCAGCAGCAAGCCCAACACAGGGAGGGGAATACCGCAGTATTTT.